In its sample, the clone carrying this T cell receptor beta chain was seen a few times. The germline V and J ends were trimmed by 6 bases and 2 bases, with 16 bases remaining between them. Germline V gives CDR1 MNHEY, CDR2 SVGEGT. The CDR3 runs to 15 residues. Alongside a J-beta primer mix, a sample-barcoded 5' primer served in a second PCR lasting roughly 6 to 11 cycles. MiXCR, run by TCRdb on the 5' RACE reads, gives a single entry per CDR3 protein. Here the sample spans about 1.7 million distinct CDR3 sequences, 28% being singletons. This sample stems from a study of blood T cells in healthy people across ages. Isolation recovered at least 7 million PBMCs from every sample.

V and J are TRBV6-2 or TRBV6-3 and TRBJ2-5, with D possibly being TRBD2 (5 bases). The sequencing input was blood. The TCR originated in a woman aged 25-40 years in good health. CDR3 sequence: CASRPGGSDQETQYF. The CDR3 DNA reads TGTGCCAGCAGGCCAGGAGGAAGCGATCAAGAGACCCAGTACTTC.